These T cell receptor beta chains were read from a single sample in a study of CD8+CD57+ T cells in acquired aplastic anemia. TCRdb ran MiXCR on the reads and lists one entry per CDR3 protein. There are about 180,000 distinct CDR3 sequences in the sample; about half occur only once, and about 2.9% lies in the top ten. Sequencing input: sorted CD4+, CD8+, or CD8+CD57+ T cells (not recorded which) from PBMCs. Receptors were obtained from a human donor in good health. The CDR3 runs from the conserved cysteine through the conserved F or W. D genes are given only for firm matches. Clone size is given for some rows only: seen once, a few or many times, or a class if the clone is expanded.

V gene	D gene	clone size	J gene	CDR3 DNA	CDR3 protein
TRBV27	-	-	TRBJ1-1	TGTGCCAGCAGTACCCCGGACGGGAACACTGAAGCTTTCTTT	CASSTPDGNTEAFF
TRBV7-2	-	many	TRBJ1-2	TGTGCCAGCAGCTTACGGGGGGGGGATGGCTACACCTTC	CASSLRGGDGYTF
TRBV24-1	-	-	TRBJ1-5	TGTGCCACCAGGGGGGGGTCGAGTCAGCCCCAGCATTTT	CATRGGSSQPQHF
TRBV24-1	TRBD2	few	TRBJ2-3	TGTGCCACCAGTGACGGAGGACTAGCGGCAGATACGCCGTATTTT	CATSDGGLAADTPYF
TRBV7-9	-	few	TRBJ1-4	TGTGCCATCGGGGGGGGCCCTAATGAAAAACTGTTTTTT	CAIGGGPNEKLFF
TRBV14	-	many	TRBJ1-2	TGTGCCAGCAGCCATAACAGCTATGGCTACACCTTC	CASSHNSYGYTF
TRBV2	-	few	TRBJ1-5	TGTGCCAGCCGGACGGCACTTAGCAATCAGCCCCAGCATTTT	CASRTALSNQPQHF
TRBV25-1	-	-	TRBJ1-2	TGTGCCAGCAGTCAGGCCGGTACAGGGAGATCGGATGGCTACACCTTC	CASSQAGTGRSDGYTF
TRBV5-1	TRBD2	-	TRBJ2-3	TGCGCCAGCACCCCGAGGACTAGCGGGGGCACAGATACGCAGTATTTT	CASTPRTSGGTDTQYF
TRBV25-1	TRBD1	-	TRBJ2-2	TGTGCCAGCGGAGGGACAGGGATGTTGTCCGGGGAGCTGTTTTTT	CASGGTGMLSGELFF
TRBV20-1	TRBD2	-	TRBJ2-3	TGCAGTGCTAGCCCTAGCGGGAGAGGGGCAGATACGCAGTATTTT	CSASPSGRGADTQYF
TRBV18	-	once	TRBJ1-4	TGTGCCAGCTCACGTGACAGTAATGAAAAACTGTTTTTT	CASSRDSNEKLFF
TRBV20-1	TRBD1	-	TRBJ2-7	TGCAGTGCCAAACATCCTGACAGGGATATCACCTACGAGCAGTACTTC	CSAKHPDRDITYEQYF
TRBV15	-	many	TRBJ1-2	TGTGCCACCAGCAGAGATTTTGTAAACGACACCTTC	CATSRDFVNDTF
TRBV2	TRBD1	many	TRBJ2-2	TGTGCCAGCAGTGAAAGGACAGGGGGCTCCGGGGAGCTGTTTTTT	CASSERTGGSGELFF
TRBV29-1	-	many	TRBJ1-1	TGCAGCGCGGGCCTGAACGAGGGGTACACTGAAGCTTTCTTT	CSAGLNEGYTEAFF
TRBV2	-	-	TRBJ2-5	TGTGCCAGCAGTGGTCAACGGGGCCGAGAGACCCAGTACTTC	CASSGQRGRETQYF
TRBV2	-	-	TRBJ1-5	TGTGCCAGCAGGAAGACAGGAGACAGCAATCAGCCCCAGCATTTT	CASRKTGDSNQPQHF
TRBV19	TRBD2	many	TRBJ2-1	TGTGCCAGTAGTATGTTTGAGAGGACTAGCGGGAACGATGAGCAGTTCTTC	CASSMFERTSGNDEQFF
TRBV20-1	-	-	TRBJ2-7	TGCAGTGCCCAAGGAGACAGGTCCCGCGAGCAGTACTTC	CSAQGDRSREQYF
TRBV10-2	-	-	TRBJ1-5	TGCGCCAGCCAATATCAGCCCCAGCATTTT	CASQYQPQHF
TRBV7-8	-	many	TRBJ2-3	TGTGCCTGCGGGGAGCGGAACACAGATACGCAGTATTTT	CACGERNTDTQYF
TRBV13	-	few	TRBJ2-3	TGTGCCAGCAGCTTAGTACCTAGCTTAATCGGTTCCGGCACAGATACGCAGTATTTT	CASSLVPSLIGSGTDTQYF
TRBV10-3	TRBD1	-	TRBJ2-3	TGTGCCACCCTATGGGACAGGGCAGCAGATACGCAGTATTTT	CATLWDRAADTQYF
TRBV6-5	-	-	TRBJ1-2	TGTGCCAGCAGTTCCCCGGGAGGGTCTAACTATGGCTACACCTTC	CASSSPGGSNYGYTF
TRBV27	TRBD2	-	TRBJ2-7	TGTGCCAGCAGTTTAAAGCGGGAGCTAATCTACGAGCAGTACTTC	CASSLKRELIYEQYF
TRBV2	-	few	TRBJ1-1	TGTGCCAGCAGTGAAGCGCGCCCGGCTTTCTTT	CASSEARPAFF
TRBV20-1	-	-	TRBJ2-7	TGCAGTGCAGGGGCGGGATACTCCTACGAGCAGTACTTC	CSAGAGYSYEQYF
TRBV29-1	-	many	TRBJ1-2	TGCAGCGTACAGACTGGGAACTATGGCTACACCTTC	CSVQTGNYGYTF
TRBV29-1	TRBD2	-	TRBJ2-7	TGCAGCGTTGAAGACCGGGGGGAGTACTTC	CSVEDRGEYF
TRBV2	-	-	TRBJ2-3	TGTGCCAGCAACGGGCAGAACCGCATCAGAGATACGCAGTATTTT	CASNGQNRIRDTQYF
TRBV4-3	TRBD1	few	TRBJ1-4	TGCGCCAGCAGCCGACAGATGCTGACAGGGGGGACAAATGAAAAACTGTTTTTT	CASSRQMLTGGTNEKLFF
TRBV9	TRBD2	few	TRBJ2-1	TGTGCCAGCAGCGTAGGGGCCGGCGGGGGCTACAATGAGCAGTTCTTC	CASSVGAGGGYNEQFF
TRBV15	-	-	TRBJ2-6	TGTGCCACCAGCTTACGGACAGCGTCTGGGGCCAACGTCCTGACTTTC	CATSLRTASGANVLTF
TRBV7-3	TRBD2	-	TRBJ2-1	TGTGCCAGCAGCTTAGCGGGAGCGGCTGAGCAGTTCTTC	CASSLAGAAEQFF
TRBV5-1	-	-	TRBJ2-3	TGCGCCAGCAGCCCTGACGGTGGCAGCACAGATACGCAGTATTTT	CASSPDGGSTDTQYF
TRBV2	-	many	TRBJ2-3	TGTGCCAGCAGGGTAGGGGTCACAGATACGCAGTATTTT	CASRVGVTDTQYF
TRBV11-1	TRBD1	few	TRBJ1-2	TGTGCCAGCAGCCCTACGCGAACAGGGGGCAACTATGGCTACACCTTC	CASSPTRTGGNYGYTF
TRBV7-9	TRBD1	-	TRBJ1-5	TGTGCCAGCAGCCAGGGGGGGGTTCGGCCCCAGCATTTT	CASSQGGVRPQHF
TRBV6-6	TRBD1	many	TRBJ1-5	TGTGCCAGCAGGGACAGGGAAATTCAGCCCCAGCATTTT	CASRDREIQPQHF
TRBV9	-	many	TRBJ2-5	TGTGCCAGCAGCACAAGCCTCTCGAGTGGGGAGACCCAGTACTTC	CASSTSLSSGETQYF
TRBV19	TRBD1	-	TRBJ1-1	TGTGCCAGTAGTCCGGGGGGACAGGGGAGGACTGAAGCTTTCTTT	CASSPGGQGRTEAFF